Below are 11 T cell receptor beta chains sequenced from a single sample in a study of shared clonotypes between healthy human individuals. Some clones are missing from TCRdb's copy, which holds only in-frame ones; the method was immunoSEQ multiplex PCR. The table includes about 2.1 million clones, approximately 94% detected once. The naive CD8 subset, CD45RO-negative cells positively selected for CCR7, excluded terminally differentiated effector memory CD45RA+ cells. The specimen sequenced was naive CD8+ T cells from PBMCs. These receptors all come from a man in his late teens or twenties in good health. Some clones in this sample may be carry-over from other donors' samples.

The rearrangement joins TRBV5-8 to TRBJ2-7; 7 nucleotides line up with TRBD2. V gave up 6 bases and J gave up 2 bases; unmatched junction bases: 8. CDR3 size: 14 residues. Germline V gene sequence: CDR1 SGHTS, CDR2 YDEGEE. CDR3 DNA sequence: TGTGCCAGCAACCCGGAGCGGGGTACCTACGAGCAGTACTTC. Its protein product is CASNPERGTYEQYF.

The V and J genes are TRBV5-5 and TRBJ2-2, with 8 bases matching TRBD1. The germline CDR1 and CDR2 sequences are SGHKS and YYEKEE (reference sequence). The CDR3 is 16 residues long. After removal of 4 bases from V and 6 bases from J, the junction contained 11 bases not matched to a gene. CDR3 coding DNA: TGTGCCAGCAGCCTGAGGGGCCAGGGGGCCGCCGGGGAGCTGTTTTTT. Encoded protein: CASSLRGQGAAGELFF.

The V call is TRBV7-8, the J call TRBJ2-1, with 8 bases fitting TRBD1. The junction had 6 bases not matched to a gene; V was cut back by 1 base and J by 10 bases. The CDR3 sequence is 14 residues long. Germline V gene sequence: CDR1 SGHVS, CDR2 FQNEAQ. CDR3 amino acids: CASSLEITGGEQFF. Written as DNA, the CDR3 is TGTGCCAGCAGCTTAGAGATTACAGGGGGGGAGCAGTTCTTC.

The chain has TRBV5-1 and TRBJ2-7; D is possibly TRBD1 (6 bases). The V gene's germline CDR1 is SGHRS and CDR2 YFSETQ. The CDR3 is 13 residues long. V was trimmed by 4 bases and J by 3 bases, leaving 11 bases between them. For the CDR3, the DNA is TGCGCCAGCAGCCACGGACAGAGCTACGAGCAGTACTTC. Translating it yields CASSHGQSYEQYF.

Concerning this clone itself: The sample contains more than one DNA sequence encoding this CDR3. This chain connects TRBV5-1 to TRBJ2-7, with a weak D call TRBD2 (5 bases). Between the trimmed V and J ends, which lost 1 base and 6 bases, there was a span of 8 bases. The germline gives CDR1 SGHRS, CDR2 YFSETQ. The CDR3 runs 12 residues. CDR3 in DNA: TGCGCCAGCAGCTTGCTGGGGAGCGAGCAGTACTTC. Translation gives CASSLLGSEQYF.

The chain links TRBV10-3 to TRBJ2-1; 9 bases agree with TRBD2. There are 15 residues in the CDR3. Germline CDR1 and CDR2: ENHRY and SYGVKD. With 6 bases clipped from V and 9 bases from J, the junction kept 12 bases outside the gene matches. In DNA form, the CDR3 reads TGTGCCATCAGCCCTTCGTCAGCGGGAGGTGGTGAGCAGTTCTTC. Translating it yields CAISPSSAGGGEQFF.

The rearrangement links TRBV27 to TRBJ2-1; maybe TRBD2 (6 bases). The CDR3 is 16 amino acids. CDR1 and CDR2 (germline): MNHEY, SMNVEV (reference sequence). V gave up 5 bases and J gave up 8 bases, with 22 bases separating them. CDR3 sequence (DNA): TGTGCCAGCAGTCCCTCTGCGGGGCCGGCGGTCCATGAGCAGTTCTTC. This codes for CASSPSAGPAVHEQFF.

The V gene is TRBV28, the J gene TRBJ2-7; D might be TRBD1 (5 bases). The germline V gene has CDR1 MDHEN and CDR2 SYDVKM. CDR3 length: 14 amino acids. The V gene lost 7 bases and the J gene lost 0 bases, with 13 bases spanning the gap. CDR3 in DNA: TGTGCCAGCATCGGCCACAGGAGCTCCTACGAGCAGTACTTC. As protein: CASIGHRSSYEQYF. The full variable domain, with the rest looked up from reference TRBV28 and TRBJ2-7, is DVKVTQSSRYLVKRTGEKVFLECVQDMDHENMFWYRQDPGLGLRLIYFSYDVKMKEKGDIPEGYSVSREKKERFSLILESASTNQTSMYLCASIGHRSSYEQYFGPGTRLTVT.

The chain links TRBV28 to TRBJ2-7; 12 nucleotides line up with TRBD2. V was pared by 8 bases and J by 1 base, with 12 bases of the junction left unmatched. The CDR3 extends over 17 amino acids. The germline CDR1 and CDR2 sequences are MDHEN and SYDVKM. CDR3 protein: CASGTGTSGHGSYEQYF. The CDR3 DNA follows: TGTGCCAGCGGGACAGGGACTAGCGGGCACGGTTCCTACGAGCAGTACTTC.

This rearrangement joins TRBV5-6 to TRBJ2-1, with D unresolved. Looked up from germline, CDR1 is SGHDT and CDR2 is YYEEEE. Trimming stripped 3 bases from V and 0 bases from J, with 10 bases between. CDR3 length equals 15 residues. The DNA of the CDR3 is TGTGCCAGCAGCTCAGGTCTCGCCTCCTACAATGAGCAGTTCTTC. As protein: CASSSGLASYNEQFF.

The CDR3 spells CASSFTSTAYTSYEQYF. The DNA of the CDR3 is TGTGCCAGCAGCTTCACTTCTACAGCTTACACCTCCTACGAGCAGTACTTC. The J gene is TRBJ2-7, the V gene TRBV5-5; D ambiguous. Trimming shortened V by 2 bases and J by 0 bases, and 18 bases separated the two germline ends. Germline V gives CDR1 SGHKS, CDR2 YYEKEE (reference sequence). This CDR3 region has 17 residues.